The rows below give T cell receptor beta chains drawn from one sample of a study of glioma-infiltrating T cells after dendritic cell vaccination. TCRdb's table, derived via immunoSEQ multiplex PCR, lists solely in-frame clones and lacks some. The top ten hold 2.1% of the sample, which has approximately 91,000 clones, 75% to 85% seen once. The material sequenced was blood, taken after dendritic cell vaccination. All receptors derive from a human donor with glioblastoma. Both conserved end residues are part of each CDR3. The D gene is left open where the match is weak. Size is stated for part of the rows, as once, few or many counts, or as a class when the clone is expanded.

V: TRBV2; D: NA; J: TRBJ2-2; size: NA; DNA: TGTGCCAGCACCCCCCGCCGGACAGTTGGCACCGGGGAGCTGTTTTTT; CDR3: CASTPRRTVGTGELFF
V: TRBV2; D: TRBD2; J: TRBJ2-2; size: few; DNA: TGTGCCAGCACCCCACTGAGACTAGCGGTGGCGAACACCGGGGAGCTGTTTTTT; CDR3: CASTPLRLAVANTGELFF
V: TRBV11-2; D: NA; J: TRBJ1-5; size: NA; DNA: TGTGCCAGCAGCCGCGGGTCCAGCAATCAGCCCCAGCATTTT; CDR3: CASSRGSSNQPQHF
V: TRBV7-9; D: NA; J: TRBJ2-2; size: NA; DNA: TGTGCCAGCAGCCCAAGCGGACTCCTGGTGTTTTTT; CDR3: CASSPSGLLVFF
V: TRBV2; D: TRBD2; J: TRBJ2-5; size: once; DNA: TGTGCCAGCAGTGTGGGACTAGCGGGGCAAGAGACCCAGTACTTC; CDR3: CASSVGLAGQETQYF
V: TRBV12-5; D: NA; J: TRBJ2-5; size: NA; DNA: TGTGCTAGTGGTTTGGTACAGACCAGCCTGGAGACCCAGTACTTC; CDR3: CASGLVQTSLETQYF
V: TRBV7-9; D: NA; J: TRBJ2-4; size: NA; DNA: TGTGCCAGCAGCTTAGGGGGGGAGATCCATCAGTCGGACTTC; CDR3: CASSLGGEIHQSDF
V: TRBV5-1; D: NA; J: TRBJ1-4; size: NA; DNA: TGCGCCAGCAGCGACTACCCCGGTAGGAAACTGTTTTTT; CDR3: CASSDYPGRKLFF
V: TRBV18; D: TRBD1; J: TRBJ1-5; size: NA; DNA: TGTGCCAGCCGTACAGGGGAAAATCAGCCCCAGCATTTT; CDR3: CASRTGENQPQHF
V: TRBV19; D: TRBD2; J: TRBJ2-5; size: NA; DNA: TGTGCCAGTAGTATGGGATTAGCGGGGGGTCAAGAGACCCAGTACTTC; CDR3: CASSMGLAGGQETQYF
V: TRBV4-1; D: TRBD1; J: TRBJ1-2; size: NA; DNA: TGCGCCAGCAGCCAGGGGAACACAGGGGGCCCCATCTATGGCTACACCTTC; CDR3: CASSQGNTGGPIYGYTF
V: TRBV5-4; D: TRBD1; J: TRBJ2-1; size: NA; DNA: TGTGCCAGCAGCTCCGGACAGGGCTCCTACAATGAGCAGTTCTTC; CDR3: CASSSGQGSYNEQFF
V: TRBV27; D: NA; J: TRBJ1-5; size: NA; DNA: TGTGCCAGCAGCCGTAGATTAGGGGATGGCAATCAGCCCCAGCATTTT; CDR3: CASSRRLGDGNQPQHF
V: TRBV5-1; D: NA; J: TRBJ2-6; size: NA; DNA: TGCGCCAGCAGCTTTCCGGGTGGCCGAATCTCTGGGGCCAACGTCCTGACTTTC; CDR3: CASSFPGGRISGANVLTF
V: TRBV9; D: TRBD1; J: TRBJ1-2; size: NA; DNA: TGTGCCAGCAGCATTGGGACAGGCCCTAACTATGGCTACACCTTC; CDR3: CASSIGTGPNYGYTF
V: TRBV6-5; D: NA; J: TRBJ2-4; size: NA; DNA: TGTGCCAGCAGTTACTCGAGTGTATCCAAAAACATTCAGTACTTC; CDR3: CASSYSSVSKNIQYF
V: TRBV7-2; D: NA; J: TRBJ1-1; size: NA; DNA: TGTGCCAGCAGCCGACGTCAGGGAATCGACACTGAAGCTTTCTTT; CDR3: CASSRRQGIDTEAFF
V: TRBV19; D: TRBD1; J: TRBJ1-4; size: NA; DNA: TGTGCCAGTAGTATACCTCCCTCAGACAGGGGGAAAGAGGAAGGGCTGAATGAAAAACTGTTTTTT; CDR3: CASSIPPSDRGKEEGLNEKLFF
V: TRBV7-2; D: TRBD2; J: TRBJ2-1; size: NA; DNA: TGTGCCAGCAGCTTAGAGTCGAGGACTAGCGGTGGCAATGAGCAGTTCTTC; CDR3: CASSLESRTSGGNEQFF
V: TRBV4-1; D: NA; J: TRBJ2-5; size: NA; DNA: TGCGCCAGCAGCCGACAGGCGGTTGAAGAGACCCAGTACTTC; CDR3: CASSRQAVEETQYF
V: TRBV6-6; D: NA; J: TRBJ2-7; size: few; DNA: TGTGCCAGCAACGAACAGGGCGGCGCCCTCCCCTACGAGCAGTACTTC; CDR3: CASNEQGGALPYEQYF
V: TRBV5-1; D: NA; J: TRBJ2-3; size: NA; DNA: TGCGCCAGCAGCTTGGTCTGGCAGGGGAGCACAGATACGCAGTATTTT; CDR3: CASSLVWQGSTDTQYF
V: TRBV2; D: NA; J: TRBJ1-5; size: NA; DNA: TGTGCCAGCCCAACGAAGATAGGGGTAGGCAATCAGCCCCAGCATTTT; CDR3: CASPTKIGVGNQPQHF